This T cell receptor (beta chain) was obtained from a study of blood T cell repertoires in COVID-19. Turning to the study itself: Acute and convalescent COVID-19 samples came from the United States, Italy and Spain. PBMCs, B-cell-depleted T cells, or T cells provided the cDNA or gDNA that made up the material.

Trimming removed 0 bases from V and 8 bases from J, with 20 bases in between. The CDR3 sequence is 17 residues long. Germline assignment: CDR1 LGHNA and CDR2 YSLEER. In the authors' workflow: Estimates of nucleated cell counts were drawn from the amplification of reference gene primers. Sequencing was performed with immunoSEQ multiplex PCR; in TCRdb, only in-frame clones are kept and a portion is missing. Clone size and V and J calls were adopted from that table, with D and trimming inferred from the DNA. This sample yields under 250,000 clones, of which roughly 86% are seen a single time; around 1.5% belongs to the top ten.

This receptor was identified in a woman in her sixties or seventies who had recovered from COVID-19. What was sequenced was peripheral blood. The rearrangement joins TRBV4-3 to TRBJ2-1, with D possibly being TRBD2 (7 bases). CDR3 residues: CASSQDLGGGVWDEQFF. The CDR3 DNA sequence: TGCGCCAGCAGCCAAGATCTTGGCGGGGGCGTTTGGGATGAGCAGTTCTTC.